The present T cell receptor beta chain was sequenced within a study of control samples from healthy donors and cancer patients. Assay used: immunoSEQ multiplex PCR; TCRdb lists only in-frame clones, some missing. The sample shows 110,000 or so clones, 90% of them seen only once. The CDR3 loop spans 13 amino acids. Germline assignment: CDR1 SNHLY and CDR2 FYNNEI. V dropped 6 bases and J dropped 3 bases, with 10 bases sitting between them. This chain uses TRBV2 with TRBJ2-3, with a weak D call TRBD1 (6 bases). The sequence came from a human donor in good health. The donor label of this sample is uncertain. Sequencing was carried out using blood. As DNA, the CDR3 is TGTGCCAGCAGGGGGGCCGGGACAGATACGCAGTATTTT. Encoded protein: CASRGAGTDTQYF.